This TCR beta chain was identified in a study of blood T cell repertoires in COVID-19. Assignments of participants to cohorts depended upon their own reported clinical history. Measured with immunoSEQ multiplex PCR; TCRdb has only the in-frame clones, and not every one. The table has approximately 290,000 clones, around 90% seen once. The CDR3 spans 12 residues. The V gene's germline CDR1 is MGHRA and CDR2 YSYEKL. V lost 2 bases to trimming and J lost 6 bases, with 4 bases between them. The sample was PBMCs or T cells enriched from blood (not recorded which). This receptor was taken from a woman in her late teens or twenties with acute COVID-19. This rearrangement joins TRBV4-1 to TRBJ2-2; D unclear. CDR3 amino acids: CASSQPSGELFF. The CDR3 nucleotides are TGCGCCAGCAGCCAACCGTCCGGGGAGCTGTTTTTT.